These 21 T cell receptor beta chains were sequenced from one sample in a study of T cell repertoires in cytomegalovirus infection. TCRdb itself ran the reads through MiXCR, one entry per CDR3 protein. The sample includes a few hundred thousand distinct CDR3 sequences, 15% to 20% of them seen just once. Material for sequencing was PBMCs. Receptors originate from a human donor in good health (CMV status not recorded). Some clones in this sample may be carry-over from other donors' samples.

This clonotype was observed a handful of times. V is TRBV6-6 and J is TRBJ2-1; 8 bases agree with TRBD2. The J segment lost 3 bases and the V segment lost 0 bases, leaving 13 bases of the junction unmatched. Germline CDR1 reads MNHNY; CDR2 reads SVGAGI (reference sequence). The CDR3 runs to 19 residues. The CDR3 protein is CASSYSALRGAFGYNEQFF. CDR3 bases: TGTGCCAGCAGTTACTCGGCCCTGCGGGGGGCCTTCGGCTACAATGAGCAGTTCTTC.

This clonotype was seen many times. This chain links TRBV15 with TRBJ2-1; no firm D call. Trimming left V 4 bases short and J 4 bases short, with 17 bases between. CDR3 size: 16 residues. Germline CDR1 and CDR2: LNHNV and YYDKDF (reference sequence). This chain's CDR3 is CATSIHLTLRYNEQFF. Here the CDR3 DNA reads TGTGCCACCAGCATCCACCTAACGCTCAGATACAATGAGCAGTTCTTC.

This clonotype has at least ten counts. The chain joins TRBV7-2 to TRBJ2-5; TRBD1 agrees at 8 bases. Germline CDR1 SGHTA, CDR2 FQGNSA. CDR3 length: 17 residues. Trimming took 5 bases from V and 5 from J; bases not matched to a gene: 16. The CDR3 region has the DNA TGTGCCAGCAGCCCCAGGGGGCGGGACAGGTCGTTCGAGACCCAGTACTTC. This codes for CASSPRGRDRSFETQYF.

This clonotype was observed a few times. This chain joins TRBV7-4 and TRBJ2-3; 8 nucleotides line up with TRBD2. The CDR3 consists of 15 residues. V lost 5 bases, J lost 11 bases, and 15 bases stayed unmatched. Looked up from germline, CDR1 is SGHVT and CDR2 is SQSDAQ. DNA of the CDR3: TGTGCCAGCAGCCGGCGGGGGGACCCGCTTATGGGGCAGTATTTT. It encodes CASSRRGDPLMGQYF. Full variable domain (rest looked up from reference TRBV7-4 and TRBJ2-3): GAGVSQSPRYKVAKRGRDVALRCDSISGHVTLYWYRQTLGQGSEVLTYSQSDAQRDKSGRPSGRFSAERPERSVSTLKIQRTEQGDSAVYLCASSRRGDPLMGQYFGPGTRLTVL.

This clonotype has a count of ten or more. V and J are TRBV7-8 and TRBJ1-3; 7 nucleotides match TRBD1. V trimming: 6 bases; J trimming: 1 base; junction bases outside the gene matches: 3. Germline V lookup: CDR1 SGHVS, CDR2 FQNEAQ. The CDR3 runs to 14 residues. The CDR3, as DNA: TGTGCCAGCAGGAACAGGGGTTCTGGAAACACCATATATTTT. Residues: CASRNRGSGNTIYF.

This clonotype showed up many times. The V gene is TRBV11-2, the J gene TRBJ2-7; D call uncertain. The V end lost 5 bases, the J end lost 4 bases, and 9 bases lay between the germline ends. The CDR3 loop spans 12 amino acids. Germline CDR1 SGHAT, CDR2 FQNNGV. CDR3 protein: CASSPPRYEQYF. Here the CDR3 DNA reads TGTGCCAGCAGCCCGCCCCGGTACGAGCAGTACTTC.

This chain links TRBV9 with TRBJ1-4; D gene unclear. The CDR3 consists of 16 residues. Germline CDR1 SGDLS, CDR2 YYNGEE. The V gene lost 3 bases and the J gene lost 5 bases, with 17 bases spanning the gap. CDR3 nucleotide sequence: TGTGCCAGCAGCGCCCTAACTTCCGCGGGGAATGAAAAACTGTTTTTT. The encoded protein is CASSALTSAGNEKLFF. The whole variable domain, remainder taken from reference TRBV9 and TRBJ1-4, is DSGVTQTPKHLITATGQRVTLRCSPRSGDLSVYWYQQSLDQGLQFLIQYYNGEERAKGNILERFSAQQFPDLHSELNLSSLELGDSALYFCASSALTSAGNEKLFFGSGTQLSVL.

This clonotype was counted once. A junction boundary mismatches the germline segment, possibly from a read error. The V and J genes are TRBV20-1 and TRBJ2-3, with a weak D call TRBD1 (5 bases). CDR1 and CDR2 from the germline V gene are DFQATT and SNEGSKA (reference sequence). The CDR3 spans 13 residues. CDR3 coding DNA: TGCAGTGTTAGGGGCGTGGGCACCGATACGCAGTATTTT. This gives the protein CSVRGVGTDTQYF.

This clonotype turned up a few times. This sequence joins TRBV7-2 and TRBJ2-1; tentatively, D is TRBD1 or TRBD2 (5 bases each). V gave up 0 bases and J gave up 8 bases, with 17 bases separating them. This CDR3 is 16 amino acids long. Germline V CDR1 and CDR2: SGHTA, FQGNSA. CDR3: CASSLAGPTLGDEQFF. In DNA form, the CDR3 reads TGTGCCAGCAGCTTAGCGGGACCCACTTTGGGGGATGAGCAGTTCTTC.

V and J are TRBV19 and TRBJ2-5; 7 positions match TRBD2. Germline assignment: CDR1 LNHDA and CDR2 SQIVND (reference sequence). Trimming at V came to 11 bases and at J to 5 bases, leaving 5 bases not matched to a gene. The CDR3 covers 11 residues. The CDR3 reads CASAGGETQYF. Written as DNA, the CDR3 is TGTGCCTCGGCCGGGGGGGAGACCCAGTACTTC.

The gene calls are TRBV3-1 and TRBJ2-1, with 7 bases identical to TRBD1. The V gene end was trimmed by 0 bases and the J gene end by 3 bases; junction bases not matched to a gene: 17. Germline V CDR1 and CDR2: LGHDT, YNNKEL (reference sequence). The CDR3 is made up of 20 amino acids. CDR3 in amino acids: CASSQDPGRGSLVDYNEQFF. CDR3 nucleotide sequence: TGTGCCAGCAGCCAAGACCCCGGCAGGGGGTCCCTCGTAGACTACAATGAGCAGTTCTTC.

This clonotype appeared many times. The chain combines TRBV7-2 with TRBJ2-3, with no clear D. Per germline, CDR1 SGHTA and CDR2 FQGNSA. V was cut by 6 bases and J by 6 bases, with 13 bases left in between. The CDR3 loop spans 13 amino acids. CDR3 sequence reads: CASRSSGKDTQYF. The CDR3, as DNA: TGTGCCAGCAGGTCGAGTGGCAAGGATACGCAGTATTTT.

This chain uses TRBV9 with TRBJ1-2; 7 bases align to TRBD1. The CDR3 length is 14 residues. The V gene end was trimmed by 3 bases and the J gene end by 3 bases; junction bases not matched to a gene: 5. Germline V gene data show CDR1 as SGDLS and CDR2 as YYNGEE. The CDR3 DNA reads as TGTGCCAGCAGCGACAACAGGGGACACTATGGCTACACCTTC. Translating it yields CASSDNRGHYGYTF.

The chain recombines TRBV6-5 with TRBJ1-4; D might be TRBD1 (5 bases). The CDR3 runs to 12 residues. V was pared by 8 bases and J by 9 bases, with 13 bases between. CDR1 and CDR2 (germline): MNHEY, SVGAGI. CDR3 nucleotide sequence: TGTGCCAGCGGTAGGGGTTTGAAAAAACTGTTTTTT. Protein: CASGRGLKKLFF.

Ten or more counts support this clonotype. The DNA of the CDR3 is TGTGCCAGCAGCCAACAGACCCTGGGCACTGAAGCTTTCTTT. Residues: CASSQQTLGTEAFF. The V and J genes are TRBV6-1 and TRBJ1-1, with D hard to call. V lost 6 bases to trimming and J lost 4 bases, with 15 bases between them. This CDR3 region has 14 residues. Germline V gene data show CDR1 as MNHNS and CDR2 as SASEGT.

This clonotype was observed a handful of times. V is TRBV24-1 and J is TRBJ2-1, with TRBD1 as a possible D gene (6 bases). In germline, CDR1 is KGHDR, CDR2 SFDVKD. CDR3 length equals 13 residues. Trimming took 3 bases from V and 6 from J, leaving 8 bases between them. The CDR3 sequence: CATSDQQGNEQFF. The CDR3, as DNA: TGTGCCACCAGTGATCAACAGGGCAATGAGCAGTTCTTC.

V gene TRBV7-2 combines with J gene TRBJ2-2; D is unresolved. Trimming cost V 4 bases and J 6 bases, with 9 bases left between them. Germline V gives CDR1 SGHTA, CDR2 FQGNSA. CDR3 size: 13 residues. As DNA, the CDR3 is TGTGCCAGCAGCTCCGTAGCCCCCGGGGAGCTGTTTTTT. Translation gives CASSSVAPGELFF. Supplemented by reference TRBV7-2 and TRBJ2-2, the full variable domain reads GAGVSQSPSNKVTEKGKDVELRCDPISGHTALYWYRQSLGQGLEFLIYFQGNSAPDKSGLPSDRFSAERTGGSVSTLTIQRTQQEDSAVYLCASSSVAPGELFFGEGSRLTVL.

There are a few counts of this clonotype. The chain recombines TRBV2 with TRBJ2-1; D might be TRBD2 (5 bases). This CDR3 contains 17 residues. The germline gives CDR1 SNHLY, CDR2 FYNNEI. Trimming left V 3 bases short and J 0 bases short, with 15 bases between. The CDR3 loop reads CASSELGIRSSYNEQFF. CDR3 in DNA: TGTGCCAGCAGTGAGCTCGGGATACGGAGCTCCTACAATGAGCAGTTCTTC.

There are a few counts of this clonotype. A much bigger clone sits one base away, suggesting this may be a read error. The rearrangement joins TRBV7-2 to TRBJ2-2; D is undetermined. Trimming removed 1 base from V and 4 bases from J, with 7 bases in between. This CDR3 is 14 amino acids long. Germline values: CDR1 SGHTA, CDR2 FQGNSA. Here the CDR3 DNA reads TGTGCCAGCAGCTTAGTTTGGGGCACCGGGGAGCTGTTTTTT. Its translation is CASSLVWGTGELFF.

This clonotype occurred many times. In DNA, the CDR3 is TGTGCCAGCAGAGGGTTAAGGGGAGGAGAGACCCAGTACTTC. It yields the protein CASRGLRGGETQYF. V is TRBV7-8 and J is TRBJ2-5; the D gene is possibly TRBD2 (6 bases). CDR3 length: 14 residues. V was shortened by 6 bases and J by 4 bases, with 15 bases between the two germline ends. Looked up from germline, CDR1 is SGHVS and CDR2 is FQNEAQ.

In this sample, this clonotype turned up a few times. V usage is TRBV2 and J usage is TRBJ2-3, with TRBD2 identical over 13 bases. Looked up from germline, CDR1 is SNHLY and CDR2 is FYNNEI. The CDR3 is 17 amino acids. The trim removed 6 bases at V and 0 bases at J, leaving 6 bases unmatched. The CDR3 coding sequence is TGTGCCAGCAGGAGTGGACTAGCGGGAGCGAGCACAGATACGCAGTATTTT. Its protein is CASRSGLAGASTDTQYF.